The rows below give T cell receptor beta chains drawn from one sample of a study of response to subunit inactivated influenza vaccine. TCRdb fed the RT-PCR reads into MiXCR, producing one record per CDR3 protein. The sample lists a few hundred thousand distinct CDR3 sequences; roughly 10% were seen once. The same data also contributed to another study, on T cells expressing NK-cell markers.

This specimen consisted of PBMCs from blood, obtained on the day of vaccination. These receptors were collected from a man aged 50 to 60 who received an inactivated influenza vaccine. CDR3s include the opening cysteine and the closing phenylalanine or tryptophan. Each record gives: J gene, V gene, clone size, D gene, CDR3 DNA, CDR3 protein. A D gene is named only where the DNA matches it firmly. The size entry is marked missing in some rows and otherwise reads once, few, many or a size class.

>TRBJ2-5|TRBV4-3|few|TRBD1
TGCGCCAGCAGCTTAGGACAGGGGTTACAAGAGACCCAGTACTTC
CASSLGQGLQETQYF
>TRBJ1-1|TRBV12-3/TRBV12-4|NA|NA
TGTGCCAGCAGTCCAGGCAGGGTAGTAGTTACTGAAGCTTTCTTT
CASSPGRVVVTEAFF
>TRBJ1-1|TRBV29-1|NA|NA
TGCAGCGCCAAAGGGTTGAACACTGAAGCTTTCTTT
CSAKGLNTEAFF
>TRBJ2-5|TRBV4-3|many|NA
TGCGCCAGCAGCCAAGATTGGGGGGACGGGGTTGTCCAGTACTTC
CASSQDWGDGVVQYF
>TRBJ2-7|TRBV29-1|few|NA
TGCAGCGTCATCGACAGCCCCTACGAGCAGTACTTC
CSVIDSPYEQYF
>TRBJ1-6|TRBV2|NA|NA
TGTGCCAGCAGAGCGAACCGGGACGTTTATAATTCACCCCTCCACTTT
CASRANRDVYNSPLHF
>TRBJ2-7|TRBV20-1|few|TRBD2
TGCAGTGCTAGATCTATATCACGAACTAGCGGGCACTCCTACGAGCAGTACTTC
CSARSISRTSGHSYEQYF
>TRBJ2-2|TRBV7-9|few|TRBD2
TGTGCCAGCAGCTTAGCGTCTAGCGGGATTGGTCCCGGGGAGCTGTTTTTT
CASSLASSGIGPGELFF
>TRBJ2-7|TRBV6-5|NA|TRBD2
TGTGCCAGCAGTTACTCACGGCTAGCGGGCCGACGCTACGAGCAGTACTTC
CASSYSRLAGRRYEQYF
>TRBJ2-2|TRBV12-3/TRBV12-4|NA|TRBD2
TGTGCCAGCAGTTTGTCTAGCGGGACGTACACCGGGGAGCTGTTTTTT
CASSLSSGTYTGELFF
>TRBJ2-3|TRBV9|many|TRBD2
TGTGCCAGCAGCGTTAGGGCCAGCGGGGGGTTCTCTAGCACAGATACGCAGTATTTT
CASSVRASGGFSSTDTQYF
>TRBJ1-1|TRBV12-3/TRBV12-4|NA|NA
TGTGCCAGCAGTTTAGAAAATATGAGACACCTGAACACTGAAGCTTTCTTT
CASSLENMRHLNTEAFF
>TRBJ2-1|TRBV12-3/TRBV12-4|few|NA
TGTGCCAGCAGAGAAAGGGGGGGGGAACGGTACAATGAGCAGTTCTTC
CASRERGGERYNEQFF
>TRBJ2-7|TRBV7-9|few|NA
TGTGCCAGCAGCAAAACAGGGTCGCCTTCCTACGAGCAGTACTTC
CASSKTGSPSYEQYF
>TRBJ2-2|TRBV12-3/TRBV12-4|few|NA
TGTGCCAGCAGCCAGAAGATAGGGGGAAACACCGGGGAGCTGTTTTTT
CASSQKIGGNTGELFF
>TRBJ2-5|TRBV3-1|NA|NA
TGTGCCAGCAGCCAGGGCAGGGAAGAGACCCAGTACTTC
CASSQGREETQYF